These 28 T cell receptor beta chains came from one sample sequenced in a study of T and B cells in COVID-19 patients. TRB rearrangements were amplified by multiplex PCR with BIOMED2 TRB-A/B primers. TCRdb called the multiplex PCR reads again in MiXCR, with one record for every CDR3 protein. This sample has about 1,100 distinct CDR3 sequences, with approximately 20% found just once. From blood, roughly 250-550 ng of genomic DNA served as TRB template. Sample: blood. The receptor set was obtained from a human donor with active COVID-19.

This clonotype is termed large. The chain joins TRBV29-1 to TRBJ1-3; tentative D call: TRBD1 (5 bases). The ends were cut back, 4 bases at V and 4 bases at J, with 11 bases in the middle. The CDR3 length is 13 residues. Germline CDR1 reads SQVTM; CDR2 reads ANQGSEA. The CDR3 sequence is CSVVRGGGNTIYF. The CDR3 DNA is TGCAGCGTTGTGAGGGGCGGGGGAAACACCATATATTTT.

The rearrangement joins TRBV20-1 to TRBJ2-5; TRBD1 agrees at 7 bases. V lost 5 bases to trimming and J lost 2 bases; unmatched junction nucleotides: 14. The CDR3 sequence is 16 residues long. CDR1 is DFQATT and CDR2 is SNEGSKA in the germline V gene (reference sequence). The CDR3 is CSAATTGRIGQETQYF. The CDR3 nucleotides read TGCAGTGCTGCGACGACAGGGCGGATCGGGCAAGAGACCCAGTACTTC.

Within the sample, this clonotype is medium-sized. J is TRBJ2-1 and V is TRBV10-3; TRBD2 agrees at 8 bases. The junction had 8 bases not matched to a gene; V was cut back by 6 bases and J by 7 bases. Germline V gene data show CDR1 as ENHRY and CDR2 as SYGVKD. The CDR3 covers 14 residues. The CDR3 coding sequence is TGTGCCATCAGCGGGACTAGGGACCGAAATGAGCAGTTCTTC. It translates to CAISGTRDRNEQFF.

This clonotype was recorded a few times. V gene TRBV24-1 combines with J gene TRBJ1-1; 7 nucleotides line up with TRBD1. V shed 3 bases and J 1 base; nucleotides not matched to a gene: 4. This CDR3 spans 15 amino acids. Germline V gene data show CDR1 as KGHDR and CDR2 as SFDVKD. The CDR3 DNA reads as TGTGCCACCAGTGATGGCAGGGGGAAGAACACTGAAGCTTTCTTT. Translation gives CATSDGRGKNTEAFF.

This clonotype is judged medium-sized. The chain is built from TRBV12-3 or TRBV12-4 and TRBJ2-1; 7 nucleotides line up with TRBD2. The CDR3 has 14 residues. V dropped 7 bases and J dropped 7; count of bases not matched to a gene: 10. CDR3 amino acids: CASTRSGVGNEQFF. Written as DNA, the CDR3 is TGTGCCAGCACACGGAGCGGGGTGGGGAATGAGCAGTTCTTC.

This clonotype showed up just a few times. The V and J genes are TRBV21-1 and TRBJ2-5; the DNA was not compared with TRBD1, the D call given in the table. TRBV21-1 represents a pseudogene. The CDR3 has 15 residues. The CDR3 bases are TGTGCCAGCAGCAAAGTGGGACAGGGTCCAGAGACCCAGTACTTC. Amino acid sequence: CASSKVGQGPETQYF.

This clonotype counts as medium-sized. The V gene is TRBV6-1, the J gene TRBJ1-5; D gene unclear. V lost 1 base and J 6 bases, leaving 10 bases between the germline ends. The length of the CDR3 is 14 residues. CDR1 is MNHNS, CDR2 SASEGT, per germline. The CDR3 here is CASSEVGVGQPQHF. CDR3 in DNA: TGTGCCAGCAGTGAAGTTGGGGTTGGTCAGCCCCAGCATTTT.

This clonotype is medium-sized by share. This chain uses TRBV6-1 with TRBJ1-2; D not certain. Germline lookup yields CDR1 MNHNS and CDR2 SASEGT. The V end lost 6 bases, the J end lost 4 bases, and 15 bases lay between the germline ends. There are 14 residues in the CDR3. The CDR3 sequence: CASRGIPPFYGYTF. In nucleotides, the CDR3 is TGTGCCAGCAGGGGCATCCCCCCGTTCTATGGCTACACCTTC.

The gene calls are TRBV29-1 and TRBJ1-3; the D is unclear. Trimming stripped 4 bases from V and 4 bases from J, with 14 bases between. This CDR3 is built from 14 residues. Germline lookup yields CDR1 SQVTM and CDR2 ANQGSEA. CDR3 loop: CSVVTVGGGNTIYF. DNA of the CDR3: TGCAGCGTTGTAACCGTGGGCGGGGGAAACACCATATATTTT.

This clonotype is large (0.1 to 1%) in the sample. The gene calls are TRBV27 and TRBJ2-3, with TRBD2 matching over 8 bases. The CDR3 sequence is 16 residues long. Germline-derived CDR1 and CDR2 are MNHEY and SMNVEV (reference sequence). V gave up 7 bases and J gave up 1 base; unmatched junction bases: 10. The CDR3 coding sequence is TGTGCCAGCACGTATAAGCGGGGGCATGGCACAGATACGCAGTATTTT. Translated: CASTYKRGHGTDTQYF.

This sequence joins TRBV24-1 and TRBJ2-2; D is ambiguous. Trimming shortened V by 6 bases and J by 0 bases, and 4 bases separated the two germline ends. Germline CDR1 and CDR2: KGHDR and SFDVKD. The CDR3 extends over 13 amino acids. The CDR3: CATSRANTGELFF. The CDR3, as DNA: TGTGCCACCAGTAGGGCGAACACCGGGGAGCTGTTTTTT.

For this clonotype: An end of the junction differs from the germline gene, which may be a read error. The CDR3 DNA reads TGTGCCAGCAGCGGTCTCGGGACAAGGGGAGACGAGCTGTACTTC. This encodes CASSGLGTRGDELYF. This chain uses TRBV13 with TRBJ2-7; a possible D gene is TRBD1 (6 bases). This CDR3 spans 15 amino acids. Germline loops: CDR1 PRHDT, CDR2 FYEKMQ (reference sequence).

This clonotype is categorized as large. The chain employs TRBV12-5 and TRBJ2-5; 8 bases are shared with TRBD2. Germline V gene lookup returns CDR1 LGHNT and CDR2 FRNRAP. The CDR3 loop spans 16 amino acids. Germline trimming cut 6 bases from V and 6 bases from J; bases unmatched to any gene: 15. The CDR3: CASGLSTVPGGKTQYF. CDR3 DNA: TGTGCTAGTGGCCTATCAACGGTCCCGGGGGGGAAGACCCAGTACTTC.

By frequency in the sample, this clonotype is medium-sized (0.01 to 0.1%). V and J are TRBV12-3 or TRBV12-4 and TRBJ2-4; 9 bases are shared with TRBD1. The CDR3 is 22 residues long. The V segment lost 2 bases and the J segment 0 bases; nucleotides outside the gene matches: 20. CDR3 amino acids: CASSLTPRFASTGGEAKNIQYF. DNA for the CDR3: TGTGCCAGCAGTTTAACGCCCCGGTTTGCTTCAACAGGGGGCGAAGCCAAAAACATTCAGTACTTC.

The chain joins TRBV25-1 to TRBJ2-1, with 10 bases lining up with TRBD1. Per the germline V gene, CDR1 is MGHDK and CDR2 is SYGVNS. V was clipped by 5 bases and J by 5 bases; unmatched bases: 12. This CDR3 is built from 17 residues. The CDR3 nucleotides are TGTGCCAGCAGTCTAAAAAACCCGGGACAGGGGAACAATGAGCAGTTCTTC. This codes for CASSLKNPGQGNNEQFF.

This clonotype is labeled as medium-sized. The chain combines TRBV11-2 with TRBJ2-3; D call uncertain. The CDR3 contains 13 residues. Germline CDR1 is SGHAT and CDR2 is FQNNGV. Trimming stripped 5 bases from V and 2 bases from J, with 8 bases between. The CDR3 here is CASSIGVTDTQYF. The CDR3 nucleotides read TGTGCCAGCAGCATCGGAGTCACAGATACGCAGTATTTT. The whole variable domain, filled in from reference TRBV11-2 and TRBJ2-3, reads EAGVAQSPRYKIIEKRQSVAFWCNPISGHATLYWYQQILGQGPKLLIQFQNNGVVDDSQLPKDRFSAERLKGVDSTLKIQPAKLEDSAVYLCASSIGVTDTQYFGPGTRLTVL.

This clonotype has a count of ten or more. The rearrangement links TRBV7-2 to TRBJ2-5; D unclear. CDR3 size: 13 residues. Trimming took 5 bases from V and 5 from J, leaving 12 bases between them. The V gene's germline CDR1 is SGHTA and CDR2 FQGNSA. This CDR3 reads CASSPSKEETQYF. DNA of the CDR3: TGTGCCAGCAGCCCCAGCAAGGAGGAGACCCAGTACTTC.

This clonotype is labeled as medium-sized. In nucleotides, the CDR3 is TGTGCCAGCAGCTTGGACAGGGGGTTAGACTATGGCTACACCTTC. It is translated as CASSLDRGLDYGYTF. V is TRBV7-9 and J is TRBJ1-2, with 10 bases matching TRBD1. Germline values: CDR1 SEHNR, CDR2 FQNEAQ (reference sequence). V dropped 3 bases and J dropped 3; count of bases not matched to a gene: 4. The CDR3 is 15 amino acids.

By its share, this clonotype is large. This chain joins TRBV29-1 and TRBJ1-1; possible D gene TRBD1, 6 bases. CDR3 length: 14 amino acids. Trimming pared 6 bases from V and 6 bases from J, leaving 20 bases between. Germline-derived CDR1 and CDR2 are SQVTM and ANQGSEA. CDR3 in amino acids: CSVQRGGVNAEAFF. Written as DNA, the CDR3 is TGCAGCGTCCAGAGGGGGGGTGTTAACGCTGAAGCTTTCTTT.

There are many counts of this clonotype. The rearrangement joins TRBV7-9 to TRBJ2-1, with 8 bases fitting TRBD1. The V gene's germline CDR1 is SEHNR and CDR2 FQNEAQ (reference sequence). V trimming: 5 bases; J trimming: 7 bases; junction bases outside the gene matches: 13. This CDR3 comprises 16 residues. The chain's CDR3 is CASSQPGGQGQNEQFF. The DNA of the CDR3 is TGTGCCAGCAGCCAGCCAGGCGGACAGGGTCAAAATGAGCAGTTCTTC.

The V and J genes are TRBV28 and TRBJ2-7; possible D gene TRBD2, 5 bases. The length of the CDR3 is 15 residues. Trimming stripped 5 bases from V and 2 bases from J, with 16 bases between. CDR1 is MDHEN, CDR2 SYDVKM, per germline. The CDR3 bases are TGTGCCAGCAGTGGCGAGGGCCCCCGTCCCTACGAGCAGTACTTC. It specifies CASSGEGPRPYEQYF.

This clonotype is medium-sized within its sample. The J gene is TRBJ2-2, the V gene TRBV24-1, with D possibly being TRBD2 (5 bases). The CDR3 contains 15 residues. The V end was cut by 3 bases, the J end by 2 bases, with 9 bases between. Germline V gene lookup returns CDR1 KGHDR and CDR2 SFDVKD. For the CDR3, the DNA is TGTGCCACCAGTGATGCCGGGGTTAACACCGGGGAGCTGTTTTTT. It is translated as CATSDAGVNTGELFF.

By share, this clonotype ranks as medium-sized. This sequence joins TRBV6-2 or TRBV6-3 and TRBJ2-7, with a weak D call TRBD1 (6 bases). The CDR3 is made up of 17 amino acids. CDR1 MNHEY and CDR2 SVGEGT come from the germline V gene. V lost 2 bases to trimming and J lost 3 bases, with 20 bases between them. The CDR3 protein is CASSYIYTGHSYYEQYF. CDR3 nucleotide sequence: TGTGCCAGCAGTTACATTTATACGGGACACTCGTACTACGAGCAGTACTTC.

By its share, this clonotype is medium-sized (0.01 to 0.1%). The chain couples TRBV4-3 to TRBJ1-2; the D gene is possibly TRBD1 (5 bases). The CDR3 contains 16 residues. Trimming took 2 bases from V and 4 from J, leaving 17 bases between them. Per the germline V gene, CDR1 is LGHNA and CDR2 is YSLEER. CDR3 in amino acids: CASSQSRTGTFYGYTF. The CDR3, as DNA: TGCGCCAGCAGCCAATCCAGGACCGGGACCTTCTATGGCTACACCTTC.

This clonotype appeared many times. V usage is TRBV12-3 or TRBV12-4 and J usage is TRBJ2-7; D possibly uses TRBD1 or TRBD2 (5 bases each). V lost 4 bases and J 0 bases, leaving 7 bases between the germline ends. The CDR3 runs to 13 residues. The CDR3 DNA sequence: TGTGCCAGCAGTTCAGGGAGCTCCTACGAGCAGTACTTC. This translates into CASSSGSSYEQYF.

By sample fraction, this clonotype is medium-sized. The chain links TRBV27 to TRBJ1-5; 8 bases match TRBD1. Germline-derived CDR1 and CDR2 are MNHEY and SMNVEV (reference sequence). The ends lost 5 bases at V and 5 bases at J; junction bases unmatched: 5. The length of the CDR3 is 14 residues. CDR3 bases: TGTGCCAGCAGTCCGACAGGGGCCCATCAGCCCCAGCATTTT. This translates into CASSPTGAHQPQHF.

This clonotype qualifies as medium-sized. This chain links TRBV6-2 or TRBV6-3 with TRBJ2-3; D uncertain. The germline gives CDR1 MNHEY, CDR2 SVGEGT. This CDR3 has 11 residues. V lost 7 bases and J lost 2, with 4 bases in between. In DNA, the CDR3 is TGTGCCAGCACCAACACAGATACGCAGTATTTT. This codes for CASTNTDTQYF.

This clonotype qualifies as medium-sized. J is TRBJ1-5 and V is TRBV30; 7 bases match TRBD1. This CDR3 region has 15 residues. The V gene end was trimmed by 3 bases and the J gene end by 7 bases; junction bases not matched to a gene: 12. The V gene's germline CDR1 is GTSNPN and CDR2 SVGIG (reference sequence). The CDR3 region has the DNA TGTGCCTGGAGGGATACAGGGGTAGGAATCCAGCCCCAGCATTTT. It translates to CAWRDTGVGIQPQHF.